The 23 T cell receptor beta chains below come from one sample, sequenced in a study of blood T cell repertoires in COVID-19. TCRdb keeps only in-frame clones here, not all; method: immunoSEQ multiplex PCR. The repertoire holds just under 100,000 clones, just over 85% seen once, with 10% to 15% in the top ten. What was sequenced was peripheral blood. These receptors were obtained from a woman in her sixties in a cohort sampled during active or convalescent COVID-19.

V usage is TRBV18 and J usage is TRBJ1-6; D is possibly TRBD1 (5 bases). Germline CDR1 is KGHSH and CDR2 is LQKENI. CDR3 length: 14 residues. Trimming removed 5 bases from V and 5 bases from J, with 10 bases in between. In nucleotides, the CDR3 is TGTGCCAGCTCAGCGGACACGGATAATTCACCCCTCCACTTT. It codes for CASSADTDNSPLHF.

The chain uses TRBV7-8 and TRBJ2-1, with 10 bases aligning to TRBD1. The CDR3 sequence is 18 residues long. Germline V gives CDR1 SGHVS, CDR2 FQNEAQ. V lost 1 base, J lost 0 bases, and 6 bases stayed unmatched. CDR3 nucleotides: TGTGCCAGCAGCTTAGGCGGGCGGACAGGGGGCTCCTACAATGAGCAGTTCTTC. This encodes CASSLGGRTGGSYNEQFF.

V gene TRBV5-1 combines with J gene TRBJ1-6; maybe TRBD1 (5 bases). Germline loops: CDR1 SGHRS, CDR2 YFSETQ. The germline V and J ends were trimmed by 1 base and 8 bases, with 13 bases remaining between them. The CDR3 sequence is 15 residues long. The CDR3 sequence: CASSLKPGSDSPLHF. As DNA, the CDR3 is TGCGCCAGCAGCTTGAAACCAGGGTCGGATTCACCCCTCCACTTT.

This chain connects TRBV28 to TRBJ1-2, with D perhaps matching TRBD1 (5 bases). V lost 5 bases and J lost 1, with 11 bases in between. The germline CDR1 and CDR2 sequences are MDHEN and SYDVKM. The CDR3 loop spans 14 amino acids. CDR3 protein: CASSLPGGNYGYTF. Written as DNA, the CDR3 is TGTGCCAGCAGTCTCCCGGGGGGTAACTATGGCTACACCTTC.

The chain uses TRBV5-6 and TRBJ1-1; 8 nucleotides match TRBD1. The germline CDR1 and CDR2 sequences are SGHDT and YYEEEE. J gave up 5 bases and V 3 bases, and 0 bases lay outside the gene matches. The CDR3 is 12 amino acids. The CDR3 protein is CASSYRGTEAFF. CDR3 coding DNA: TGTGCCAGCAGCTACAGGGGGACTGAAGCTTTCTTT.

CDR3 DNA: TGTGCCAGCAGCTCCGTAGCGGGAGGTTCCGATGAGCAGTTCTTC. Amino acids: CASSSVAGGSDEQFF. The V gene is TRBV11-2, the J gene TRBJ2-1; the match to TRBD2 covers 10 bases. V was clipped by 4 bases and J by 8 bases; unmatched bases: 8. The CDR3 has 15 residues. CDR1 is SGHAT, CDR2 FQNNGV, per germline.

The chain carries TRBV19 and TRBJ2-7; 9 bases map to TRBD2. The germline gives CDR1 LNHDA, CDR2 SQIVND (reference sequence). The V segment lost 3 bases and the J segment 3 bases; nucleotides outside the gene matches: 6. The CDR3 runs 15 residues. The CDR3 is CASSITLAGFYEQYF. The CDR3 region has the DNA TGTGCCAGTAGTATCACCCTAGCGGGATTCTACGAGCAGTACTTC.

The V gene is TRBV18, the J gene TRBJ2-1; TRBD1 is a possible D gene (6 bases). Trimming pared 3 bases from V and 9 bases from J, leaving 18 bases between. The CDR3 sequence is 15 residues long. CDR1 KGHSH and CDR2 LQKENI come from the germline V gene. The CDR3 here is CASSPLVPPQGEQFF. The CDR3 nucleotides are TGTGCCAGCTCACCCCTAGTTCCGCCACAGGGTGAGCAGTTCTTC.

The chain is built from TRBV30 and TRBJ2-2, with D maybe TRBD1 (5 bases). The CDR3 consists of 14 residues. CDR1 is GTSNPN and CDR2 is SVGIG in the germline V gene (reference sequence). V lost 2 bases, J lost 4 bases, and 11 bases lay in between. Here the CDR3 reads CAWSPNRLTGELFF. For the CDR3, the DNA is TGTGCCTGGAGTCCAAACAGGCTCACCGGGGAGCTGTTTTTT.

The CDR3: CASSPQGLDPHALANTEAFF. The CDR3 coding sequence is TGTGCCAGCTCACCACAAGGACTGGACCCCCACGCTCTCGCGAACACTGAAGCTTTCTTT. The chain carries TRBV18 and TRBJ1-1; unclear D gene. The length of the CDR3 is 20 residues. Per the germline V gene, CDR1 is KGHSH and CDR2 is LQKENI. V gave up 1 base and J gave up 1 base, with 25 bases separating them.

Concerning this clone itself: Within the sample, other DNA sequences also encode this same CDR3. The CDR3: CASSLNTEAFF. CDR3 nucleotides: TGTGCCAGCAGCTTGAACACTGAAGCTTTCTTT. J is TRBJ1-1 and V is TRBV2; D is undetermined. CDR3 length: 11 amino acids. Germline V lookup: CDR1 SNHLY, CDR2 FYNNEI. The ends were cut back, 6 bases at V and 0 bases at J, with 2 bases in the middle. Full variable domain (outside the CDR3, taken from reference TRBV2 and TRBJ1-1): EPEVTQTPSHQVTQMGQEVILRCVPISNHLYFYWYRQILGQKVEFLVSFYNNEISEKSEIFDDQFSVERPDGSNFTLKIRSTKLEDSAMYFCASSLNTEAFFGQGTRLTVV.

The chain combines TRBV14 with TRBJ2-2, with a possible D match to TRBD1 (5 bases). From germline, CDR1 is SGHDN and CDR2 FVKESK. This CDR3 contains 14 residues. The germline V and J ends were trimmed by 4 bases and 4 bases, with 10 bases remaining between them. The CDR3 nucleotides are TGTGCCAGCAGCCGGCGACAGTCCACCGGGGAGCTGTTTTTT. Translating gives CASSRRQSTGELFF.

This rearrangement joins TRBV6-5 to TRBJ2-7; D unresolved. The CDR3 loop spans 13 amino acids. V lost 6 bases to trimming and J lost 3 bases, with 12 bases between them. CDR1 MNHEY and CDR2 SVGAGI come from the germline V gene. The CDR3 region has the DNA TGTGCCAGCAGGCTAGGCCTCGTCTACGAGCAGTACTTC. Translating it yields CASRLGLVYEQYF.

The rearrangement uses TRBV11-1 and TRBJ1-6; D is unresolved. There are 14 residues in the CDR3. Germline values: CDR1 SGHAT, CDR2 FQDESV (reference sequence). The V and J ends lost 4 bases and 7 bases respectively, with 11 bases between them. The CDR3 is CASSWETVNSPLHF. CDR3 nucleotides: TGTGCCAGCAGCTGGGAGACTGTGAATTCACCCCTCCACTTT.

The rearrangement uses TRBV5-1 and TRBJ2-1, with TRBD2 identical over 7 bases. Per the germline V gene, CDR1 is SGHRS and CDR2 is YFSETQ. The CDR3 is 16 residues long. After removal of 7 bases from V and 2 bases from J, the junction contained 12 bases not matched to a gene. The CDR3 protein is CASVWGGGRAYNEQFF. CDR3 nucleotides: TGCGCCAGCGTATGGGGCGGGGGAAGAGCCTACAATGAGCAGTTCTTC.

The chain recombines TRBV5-1 with TRBJ2-5; 11 nucleotides line up with TRBD1. Germline CDR1 reads SGHRS; CDR2 reads YFSETQ. After removal of 4 bases from V and 3 bases from J, the junction contained 2 bases not matched to a gene. The CDR3 sequence is 14 residues long. The CDR3 DNA reads TGCGCCAGCAGCATGGGACAGGGGGAAGAGACCCAGTACTTC. It is translated as CASSMGQGEETQYF.

The rearrangement uses TRBV6-5 and TRBJ1-6; D is possibly TRBD1 (5 bases). The CDR3 contains 15 residues. Germline V gene lookup returns CDR1 MNHEY and CDR2 SVGAGI. The V end lost 7 bases, the J end lost 2 bases, and 12 bases lay between the germline ends. In DNA form, the CDR3 reads TGTGCCAGCATCCCGACAGCGACCTATAATTCACCCCTCCACTTT. Translation: CASIPTATYNSPLHF.

The chain is built from TRBV7-6 and TRBJ2-5, with 14 bases that match TRBD2. Looked up from germline, CDR1 is SGHVS and CDR2 is FNYEAQ. The CDR3 totals 15 residues. V lost 6 bases, J lost 1 base, and 1 base stayed unmatched. In DNA, the CDR3 is TGTGCCAGCAGAGGACTAGCGGGAGGCCAAGAGACCCAGTACTTC. Protein: CASRGLAGGQETQYF.

The rearrangement joins TRBV5-8 to TRBJ2-4; D is possibly TRBD2 (6 bases). This CDR3 has 15 amino acids. The V end lost 4 bases, the J end lost 3 bases, and 14 bases lay between the germline ends. In germline, CDR1 is SGHTS, CDR2 YDEGEE. The CDR3 region has the DNA TGTGCCAGCAGCCGTCTGGAGGGAGGCAAAAACATTCAGTACTTC. This sequence encodes CASSRLEGGKNIQYF.

This clone showed up just once. The gene calls are TRBV3-1 (or the pseudogene TRBV3-2) and TRBJ1-2; D ambiguous. This CDR3 has 11 residues. Per the germline V gene, CDR1 is LGHDT and CDR2 is YNNKEL (reference sequence). Trimming pared 8 bases from V and 4 bases from J, leaving 8 bases between. CDR3 nucleotide sequence: TGTGCCAGCTCTTGGCTCTATGGCTACACCTTC. Its protein is CASSWLYGYTF.

This chain uses TRBV7-2 with TRBJ2-2; D remains unclear. The CDR3 is 12 residues long. The germline V gene encodes CDR1 SGHTA and CDR2 FQGNSA. Trimming took off 1 base at V and 7 bases at J, with 4 bases between the two ends. CDR3 DNA: TGTGCCAGCAGCTTAGATCTCGGGGAGCTGTTTTTT. It is translated as CASSLDLGELFF.

This clone was recorded once. The genes are TRBV7-8 and TRBJ1-5; 9 bases map to TRBD1. The CDR3 covers 15 residues. Trimming took 1 base from V and 7 from J; bases not matched to a gene: 5. Germline CDR1 SGHVS, CDR2 FQNEAQ. The CDR3: CASSLEGTGNQPQHF. The DNA for the CDR3 is TGTGCCAGCAGCTTAGAAGGGACAGGGAACCAGCCCCAGCATTTT.

The chain couples TRBV19 to TRBJ1-6, with 8 bases matching TRBD1. V shed 4 bases, J shed 8 bases, and the junction held 1 base outside the gene matches. CDR1 and CDR2 from the germline V gene are LNHDA and SQIVND (reference sequence). The CDR3 has 13 residues. The CDR3 is CASSKGQDSPLHF. As DNA, the CDR3 is TGTGCCAGTAGTAAGGGACAGGATTCACCCCTCCACTTT.